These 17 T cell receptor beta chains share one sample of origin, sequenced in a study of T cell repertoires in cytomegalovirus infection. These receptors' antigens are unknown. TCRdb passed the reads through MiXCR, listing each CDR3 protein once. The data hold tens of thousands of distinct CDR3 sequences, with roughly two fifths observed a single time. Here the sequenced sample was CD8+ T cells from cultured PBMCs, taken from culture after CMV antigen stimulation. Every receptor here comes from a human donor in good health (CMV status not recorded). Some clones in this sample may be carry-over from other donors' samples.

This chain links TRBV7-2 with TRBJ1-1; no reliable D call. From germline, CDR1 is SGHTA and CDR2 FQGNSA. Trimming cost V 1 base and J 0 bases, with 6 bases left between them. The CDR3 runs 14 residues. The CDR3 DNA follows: TGTGCCAGCAGCTTAGAAATTATGAACACTGAAGCTTTCTTT. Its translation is CASSLEIMNTEAFF.

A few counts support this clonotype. The CDR3 loop is CASSLAHSAWEQYF. CDR3 bases: TGTGCCAGCAGCTTAGCTCACTCAGCATGGGAGCAGTACTTC. The V call is TRBV7-2, the J call TRBJ2-7, with no clear D. The germline gives CDR1 SGHTA, CDR2 FQGNSA. The CDR3 runs 14 residues. Deletions cut 0 bases from V and 7 bases from J, with 13 bases between.

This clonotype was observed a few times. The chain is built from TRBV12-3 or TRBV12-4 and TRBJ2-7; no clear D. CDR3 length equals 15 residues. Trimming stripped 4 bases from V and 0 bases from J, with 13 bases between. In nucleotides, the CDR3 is TGTGCCAGCAGTTCTCGATCGACTCGCTCCTACGAGCAGTACTTC. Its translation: CASSSRSTRSYEQYF.

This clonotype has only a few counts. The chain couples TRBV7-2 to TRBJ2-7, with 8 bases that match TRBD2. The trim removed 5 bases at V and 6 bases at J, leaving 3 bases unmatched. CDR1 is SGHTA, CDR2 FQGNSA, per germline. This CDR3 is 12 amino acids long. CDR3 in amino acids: CASSPGGSEQYF. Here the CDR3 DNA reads TGTGCCAGCAGCCCGGGGGGGAGCGAGCAGTACTTC.

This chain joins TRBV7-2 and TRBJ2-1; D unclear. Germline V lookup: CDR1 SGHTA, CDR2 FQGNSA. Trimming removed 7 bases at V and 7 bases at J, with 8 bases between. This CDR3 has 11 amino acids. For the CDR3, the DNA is TGTGCCAGCAACCAGGAAAATGAGCAGTTCTTC. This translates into CASNQENEQFF. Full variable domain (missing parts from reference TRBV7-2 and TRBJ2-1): GAGVSQSPSNKVTEKGKDVELRCDPISGHTALYWYRQSLGQGLEFLIYFQGNSAPDKSGLPSDRFSAERTGGSVSTLTIQRTQQEDSAVYLCASNQENEQFFGPGTRLTVL.

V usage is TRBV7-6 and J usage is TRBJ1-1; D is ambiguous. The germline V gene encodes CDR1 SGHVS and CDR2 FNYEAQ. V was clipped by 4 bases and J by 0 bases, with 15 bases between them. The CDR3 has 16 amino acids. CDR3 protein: CASSSERQSMNTEAFF. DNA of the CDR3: TGTGCCAGCAGCTCAGAGCGGCAGTCAATGAACACTGAAGCTTTCTTT.

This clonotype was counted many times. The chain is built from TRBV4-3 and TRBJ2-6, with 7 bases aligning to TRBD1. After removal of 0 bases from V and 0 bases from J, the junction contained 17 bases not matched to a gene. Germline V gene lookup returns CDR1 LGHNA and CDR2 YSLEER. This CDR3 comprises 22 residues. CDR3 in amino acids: CASSQDQMDRDSLFSGANVLTF. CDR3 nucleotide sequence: TGCGCCAGCAGCCAAGATCAAATGGACCGGGACAGCCTATTCTCTGGGGCCAACGTCCTGACTTTC.

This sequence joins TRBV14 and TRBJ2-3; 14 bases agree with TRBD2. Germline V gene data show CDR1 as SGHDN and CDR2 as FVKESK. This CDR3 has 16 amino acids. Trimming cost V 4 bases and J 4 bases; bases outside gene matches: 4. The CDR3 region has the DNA TGTGCCAGCAGCCTCGGGACTAGCGGGGGCCCAGATACGCAGTATTTT. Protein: CASSLGTSGGPDTQYF.

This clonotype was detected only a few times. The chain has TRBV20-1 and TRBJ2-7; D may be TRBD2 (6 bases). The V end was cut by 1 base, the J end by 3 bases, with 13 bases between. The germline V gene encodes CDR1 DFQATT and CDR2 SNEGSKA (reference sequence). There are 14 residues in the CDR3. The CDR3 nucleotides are TGCAGTGCTAGAGGCGGGGACTTCGACTACGAGCAGTACTTC. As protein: CSARGGDFDYEQYF.

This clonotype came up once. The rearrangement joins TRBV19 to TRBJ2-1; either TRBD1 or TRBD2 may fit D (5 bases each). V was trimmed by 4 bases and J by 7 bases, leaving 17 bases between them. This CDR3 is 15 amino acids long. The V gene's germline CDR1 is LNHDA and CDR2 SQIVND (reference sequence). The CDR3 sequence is CASSTNGAARNEQFF. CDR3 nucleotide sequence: TGTGCCAGTAGTACGAACGGGGCCGCTCGGAATGAGCAGTTCTTC.

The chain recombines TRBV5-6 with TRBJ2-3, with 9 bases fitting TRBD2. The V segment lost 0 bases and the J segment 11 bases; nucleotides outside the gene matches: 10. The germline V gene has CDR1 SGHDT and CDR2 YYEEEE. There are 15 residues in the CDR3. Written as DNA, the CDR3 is TGTGCCAGCAGCTTGGGAGCGGGAGGACAGAGGAGGCAGTATTTT. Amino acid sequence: CASSLGAGGQRRQYF.

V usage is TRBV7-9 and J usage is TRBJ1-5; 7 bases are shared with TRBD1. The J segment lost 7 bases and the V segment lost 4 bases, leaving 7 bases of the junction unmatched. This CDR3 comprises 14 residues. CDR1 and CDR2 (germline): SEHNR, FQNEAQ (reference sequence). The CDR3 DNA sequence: TGTGCCAGCAGCTCGGACAGGACGGGACAGCCCCAGCATTTT. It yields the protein CASSSDRTGQPQHF.

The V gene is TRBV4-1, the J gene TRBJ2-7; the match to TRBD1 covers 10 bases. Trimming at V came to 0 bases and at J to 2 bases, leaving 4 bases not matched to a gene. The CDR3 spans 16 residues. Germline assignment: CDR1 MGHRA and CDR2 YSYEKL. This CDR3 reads CASSQDRQGATYEQYF. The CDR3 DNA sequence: TGCGCCAGCAGCCAAGACCGACAGGGGGCCACCTACGAGCAGTACTTC.

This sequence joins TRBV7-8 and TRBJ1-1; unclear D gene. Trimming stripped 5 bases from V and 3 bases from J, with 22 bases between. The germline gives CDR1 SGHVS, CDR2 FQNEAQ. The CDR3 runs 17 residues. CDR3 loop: CASSLGVAPPGDTEAFF. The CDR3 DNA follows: TGTGCCAGCAGCCTAGGTGTTGCGCCGCCTGGGGACACTGAAGCTTTCTTT.

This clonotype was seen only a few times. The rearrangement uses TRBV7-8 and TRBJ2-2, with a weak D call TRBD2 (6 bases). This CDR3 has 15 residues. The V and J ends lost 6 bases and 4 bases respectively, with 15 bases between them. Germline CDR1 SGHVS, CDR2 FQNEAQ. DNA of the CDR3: TGTGCCAGCAGTGAGCGGGTCGGAGGCACCGGGGAGCTGTTTTTT. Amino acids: CASSERVGGTGELFF.

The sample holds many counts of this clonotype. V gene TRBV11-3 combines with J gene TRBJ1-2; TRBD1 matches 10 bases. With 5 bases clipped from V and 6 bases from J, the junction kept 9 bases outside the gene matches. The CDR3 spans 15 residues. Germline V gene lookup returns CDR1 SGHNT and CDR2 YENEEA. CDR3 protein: CASSNRQGARNGYTF. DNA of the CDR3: TGTGCCAGCAGCAATCGACAGGGGGCAAGAAATGGCTACACCTTC.

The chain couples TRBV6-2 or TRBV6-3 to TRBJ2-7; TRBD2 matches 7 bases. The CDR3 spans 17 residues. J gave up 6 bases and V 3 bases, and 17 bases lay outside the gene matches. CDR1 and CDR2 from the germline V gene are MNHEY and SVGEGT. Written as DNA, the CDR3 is TGTGCCAGCAGTTATCTACCCCCGCGGCGGGGGAAGGGCGAGCAGTACTTC. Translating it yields CASSYLPPRRGKGEQYF.